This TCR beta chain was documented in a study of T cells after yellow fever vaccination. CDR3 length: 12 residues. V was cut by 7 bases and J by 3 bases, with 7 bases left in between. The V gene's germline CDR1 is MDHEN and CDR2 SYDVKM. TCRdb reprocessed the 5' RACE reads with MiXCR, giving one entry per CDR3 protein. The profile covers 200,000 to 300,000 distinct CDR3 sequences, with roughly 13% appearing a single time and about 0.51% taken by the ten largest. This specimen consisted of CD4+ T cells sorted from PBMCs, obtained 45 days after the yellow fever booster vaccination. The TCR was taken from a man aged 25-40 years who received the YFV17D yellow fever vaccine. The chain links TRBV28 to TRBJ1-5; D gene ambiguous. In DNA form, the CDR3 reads TGTGCCAGCAACGGAGCCAATCAGCCCCAGCATTTT. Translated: CASNGANQPQHF. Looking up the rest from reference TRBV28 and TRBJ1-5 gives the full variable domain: DVKVTQSSRYLVKRTGEKVFLECVQDMDHENMFWYRQDPGLGLRLIYFSYDVKMKEKGDIPEGYSVSREKKERFSLILESASTNQTSMYLCASNGANQPQHFGDGTRLSIL.